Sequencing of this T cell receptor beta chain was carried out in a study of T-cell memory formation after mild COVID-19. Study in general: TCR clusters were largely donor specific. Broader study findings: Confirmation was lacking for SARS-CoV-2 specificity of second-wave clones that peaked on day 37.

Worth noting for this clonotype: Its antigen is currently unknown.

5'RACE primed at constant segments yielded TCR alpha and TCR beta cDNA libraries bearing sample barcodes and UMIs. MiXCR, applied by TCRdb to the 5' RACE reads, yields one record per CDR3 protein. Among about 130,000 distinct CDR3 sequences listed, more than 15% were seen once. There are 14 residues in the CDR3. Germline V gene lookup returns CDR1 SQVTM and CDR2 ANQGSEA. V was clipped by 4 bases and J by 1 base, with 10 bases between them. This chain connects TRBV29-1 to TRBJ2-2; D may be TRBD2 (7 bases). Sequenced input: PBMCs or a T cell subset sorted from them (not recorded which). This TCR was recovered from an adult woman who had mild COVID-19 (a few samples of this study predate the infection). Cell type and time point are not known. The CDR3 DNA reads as TGCAGCGTTGTGGGGGGGCAGAACACCGGGGAGCTGTTTTTT. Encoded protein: CSVVGGQNTGELFF.